This TCR beta chain comes out of a study of CD8 T cells in Susac syndrome. Study outcomes and limitations: The study's TCR sequencing and HLA analysis drew on a certain number of individuals. That number was acknowledged as relatively small.

V lost 8 bases to trimming and J lost 8 bases, with 18 bases between them. The length of the CDR3 is 14 residues. CDR1 and CDR2 (germline): SEHNR, FQNEAQ (reference sequence). As for this clonotype: Its antigen remains unidentified.

The RNA, about 0.45 to 1 ug, was put through reverse transcription using random hexamers. Coverage of TCR beta CDR3 amplification by immunoSEQ multiplex PCR extended to 54 Vbeta and 13 Jbeta. TCRdb re-called the immunoSEQ multiplex PCR reads through MiXCR, storing one row per CDR3 protein. The repertoire has about 140,000 distinct CDR3 sequences, approximately 95% of them found once; the top ten carry roughly 0.14%. This TCR came from a human donor with Susac syndrome. The chain carries TRBV7-9 and TRBJ1-4; tentative D call: TRBD1 (5 bases). The sequenced sample was CD4+ T cells from PBMCs. The CDR3 DNA reads TGTGCCAGCGGACCCTCGGGGGGAGGCGAAAAACTGTTTTTT. Protein sequence: CASGPSGGGEKLFF.